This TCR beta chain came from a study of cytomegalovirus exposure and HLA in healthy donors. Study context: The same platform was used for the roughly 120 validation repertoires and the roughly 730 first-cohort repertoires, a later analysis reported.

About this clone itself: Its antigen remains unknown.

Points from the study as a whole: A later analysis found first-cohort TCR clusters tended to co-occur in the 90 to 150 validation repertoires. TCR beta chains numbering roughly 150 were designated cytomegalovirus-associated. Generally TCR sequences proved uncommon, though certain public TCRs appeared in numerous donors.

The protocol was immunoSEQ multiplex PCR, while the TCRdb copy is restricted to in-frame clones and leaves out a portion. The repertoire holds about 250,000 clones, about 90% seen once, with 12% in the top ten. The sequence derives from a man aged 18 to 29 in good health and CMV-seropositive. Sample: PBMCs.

CDR3 nucleotide sequence: TGTGCCTGCTCGGCCGTCGCGAAGAGCACCGGGGAGCTGTTTTTT. It translates to CACSAVAKSTGELFF. The rearrangement joins TRBV30 to TRBJ2-2; D gene ambiguous. The CDR3 spans 15 residues. V shed 6 bases and J shed 4 bases, with 18 bases lying between them. The germline V gene encodes CDR1 GTSNPN and CDR2 SVGIG (reference sequence).